This is a list of T cell receptor beta chains from one sample in a study of T-cell memory formation after mild COVID-19. MiXCR, run by TCRdb on the 5' RACE reads, gives a single entry per CDR3 protein. The sample lists 200,000 to 250,000 distinct CDR3 sequences; approximately 15% were seen once. Sequencing was carried out using PBMCs or a T cell subset sorted from them (not recorded which). Every receptor here comes from an adult woman who had mild COVID-19 (a few samples of this study predate the infection). Cell type and time point are not known. CDR3s include the opening cysteine and the closing phenylalanine or tryptophan.

>TRBV29-1|TRBJ1-1
CSVRNTEAFF
>TRBV27|TRBJ2-5
CARPGETQYF
>TRBV19|TRBJ1-5
CASRVWQINQPQHF
>TRBV12-3/TRBV12-4|TRBJ1-5
CASSTTGNYQPQHF
>TRBV7-6|TRBJ2-7
CASSSGLAGFEQYF
>TRBV12-3/TRBV12-4|TRBJ2-6
CASSPGANVLTF
>TRBV24-1|TRBJ2-1
CATSETGTGDPNEQFF
>TRBV5-1|TRBJ2-1
CASMVSGDTYNEQFF
>TRBV9|TRBJ2-7
CASSVGTSGPTYEQYF
>TRBV20-1|TRBJ2-1
CSARATRDRGNEQFF
>TRBV29-1|TRBJ1-1
CSGQGVSEAFF
>TRBV6-5|TRBJ2-7
CASSYSTPGTSGRARHEQYF
>TRBV4-2|TRBJ2-4
CASSQRDRGDIQYF
>TRBV5-1|TRBJ1-1
CASSFRQQANLNTEAFF
>TRBV20-1|TRBJ1-1
CSARRVLNTEAFF
>TRBV5-5|TRBJ2-5
CASSLGSGGKETQYF
>TRBV5-6|TRBJ2-1
CASSLASSGVYNEQFF
>TRBV20-1|TRBJ2-1
CSARGSKYNEQFF
>TRBV5-1|TRBJ2-5
CASSPGYPYRWNQETQYF
>TRBV5-1|TRBJ2-1
CASSLESIAHYNEQFF
>TRBV7-9|TRBJ2-7
CASSSPVRQPNYEQYF
>TRBV12-3/TRBV12-4|TRBJ1-6
CASSPRQGLDSPLHF
>TRBV5-1|TRBJ2-1
CASSANYNEQFF
>TRBV27|TRBJ1-1
CASSLSGQVGTEAFF
>TRBV6-5|TRBJ2-1
CASSYSKPSSYNEQFF
>TRBV5-6|TRBJ1-5
CASSLQVGTNQPQHF
>TRBV9|TRBJ2-2
CASSVAVTINPGELFF
>TRBV5-1|TRBJ2-1
CASSPPADEQFF